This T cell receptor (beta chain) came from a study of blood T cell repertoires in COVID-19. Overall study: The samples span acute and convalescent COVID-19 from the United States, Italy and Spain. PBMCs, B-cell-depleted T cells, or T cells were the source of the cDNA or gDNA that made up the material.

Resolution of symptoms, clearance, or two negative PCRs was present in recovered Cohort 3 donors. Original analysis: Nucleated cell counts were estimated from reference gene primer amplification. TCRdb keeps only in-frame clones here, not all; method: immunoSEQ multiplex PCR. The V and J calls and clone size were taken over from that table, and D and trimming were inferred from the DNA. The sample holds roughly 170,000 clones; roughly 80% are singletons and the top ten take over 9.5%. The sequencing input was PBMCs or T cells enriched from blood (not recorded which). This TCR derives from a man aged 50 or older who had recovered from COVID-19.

CDR3 in amino acids: CASTQTHYGYTF. CDR3 bases: TGTGCCAGCACTCAGACTCACTATGGCTACACCTTC. The chain recombines TRBV6-5 with TRBJ1-2; D remains unclear. Germline lookup yields CDR1 MNHEY and CDR2 SVGAGI. The CDR3 has 12 amino acids. Trimming removed 7 bases from V and 3 bases from J, with 9 bases in between.